This T cell receptor beta chain was captured by sequencing in a study of control samples from healthy donors and cancer patients. The CDR3 length is 16 residues. Germline loops: CDR1 KGHDR, CDR2 SFDVKD. The V gene end was trimmed by 6 bases and the J gene end by 6 bases; junction bases not matched to a gene: 7. The table came from immunoSEQ multiplex PCR; TCRdb's copy has only in-frame clones and leaves some out. The table lists about 170,000 clones, 80% to 90% of them singletons. The sample consisted of blood. The sequence derives from a woman under 40 in good health. The chain links TRBV24-1 to TRBJ2-2; 12 bases are shared with TRBD2. The CDR3 DNA sequence: TGTGCCACCAGTTCTAGCGGGAGGGCCCTCGCCGGGGAGCTGTTTTTT. It yields the protein CATSSSGRALAGELFF.